What follows are 26 T cell receptor beta chains derived from one specimen sequenced in a study of cytomegalovirus exposure and HLA in healthy donors. The PCR was carried out with 60 Vbeta primers and 13 Jbeta primers. Profiled with immunoSEQ multiplex PCR; TCRdb holds only in-frame clones, not every one. The table lists 85,000 to 100,000 clones, under 80% of them singletons. The sample consisted of PBMCs. All receptors come from a woman between 25 and 40 years old in good health and CMV-seronegative.

The chain recombines TRBV6-5 with TRBJ1-2, with unresolved D. This CDR3 is 13 amino acids long. CDR1 and CDR2 from the germline V gene are MNHEY and SVGAGI. Trimming cost V 0 bases and J 4 bases, with 6 bases left between them. The CDR3 bases are TGTGCCAGCAGTTACTCGGGCAGCTATGGCTACACCTTC. It codes for CASSYSGSYGYTF.

A few counts support this clone. The rearrangement uses TRBV30 and TRBJ2-5; D remains unclear. CDR3 length equals 14 residues. Germline V gene lookup returns CDR1 GTSNPN and CDR2 SVGIG (reference sequence). V shed 4 bases and J shed 5 bases, with 17 bases lying between them. The CDR3 region has the DNA TGTGCCTGGACCCACCCGCTAGATGGGGAGACCCAGTACTTC. The encoded protein is CAWTHPLDGETQYF.

This clone was observed a few times. The chain couples TRBV7-9 to TRBJ2-5; 10 nucleotides agree with TRBD1. This CDR3 has 14 residues. Trimming removed 7 bases from V and 5 bases from J; junction bases left unmatched: 7. Looked up from germline, CDR1 is SEHNR and CDR2 is FQNEAQ (reference sequence). CDR3 loop: CASTPTGGKETQYF. DNA for the CDR3: TGTGCCAGCACCCCGACAGGGGGCAAGGAGACCCAGTACTTC. The complete variable domain, with remaining parts taken from reference TRBV7-9 and TRBJ2-5, reads DTGVSQNPRHKITKRGQNVTFRCDPISEHNRLYWYRQTLGQGPEFLTYFQNEAQLEKSRLLSDRFSAERPKGSFSTLEIQRTEQGDSAMYLCASTPTGGKETQYFGPGTRLLVL.

Remarks on this clone: One junction end does not reproduce the germline sequence, and a read error may be involved. The chain combines TRBV7-9 with TRBJ2-7, with D possibly TRBD2 on 5 matching bases. The CDR3 covers 12 residues. Germline V gene sequence: CDR1 SEHNR, CDR2 FQNEAQ (reference sequence). The CDR3 loop reads CSSSLGRDEQYF. The CDR3 nucleotides are TGTTCCAGCAGCTTGGGGAGAGACGAGCAGTACTTC.

DNA of the CDR3: TGTGCCAGCAGTTCAAGGGGAGGAAATGGCTACACCTTC. This encodes CASSSRGGNGYTF. The rearrangement links TRBV28 to TRBJ1-2; D may be TRBD1 (5 bases). The germline V gene encodes CDR1 MDHEN and CDR2 SYDVKM. Trimming took off 4 bases at V and 6 bases at J, with 12 bases between the two ends. The CDR3 is 13 residues long.

The chain joins TRBV7-2 to TRBJ1-5; no reliable D call. With 5 bases removed from V and 9 bases from J, the gap between germline ends came to 20 bases. Germline V gene lookup returns CDR1 SGHTA and CDR2 FQGNSA. This CDR3 comprises 15 residues. The CDR3 is CASSPMEGRVSPQHF. The CDR3 DNA sequence: TGTGCCAGCAGCCCTATGGAGGGCCGGGTATCGCCCCAGCATTTT.

The rearrangement uses TRBV6-1 and TRBJ2-7; D may be TRBD2 (5 bases). Trimming took off 3 bases at V and 7 bases at J, with 16 bases between the two ends. The CDR3 extends over 14 amino acids. Germline V gene lookup returns CDR1 MNHNS and CDR2 SASEGT. The CDR3 loop is CASSDVGRRWEQYF. Here the CDR3 DNA reads TGTGCCAGCAGTGATGTAGGCAGGAGGTGGGAGCAGTACTTC.

The chain is built from TRBV9 and TRBJ2-2, with 11 bases matching TRBD2. The CDR3 contains 16 residues. The V gene's germline CDR1 is SGDLS and CDR2 YYNGEE. V shed 0 bases and J 6 bases; nucleotides not matched to a gene: 4. The CDR3 spells CASSVVLAGGPGELFF. CDR3 bases: TGTGCCAGCAGCGTAGTATTAGCGGGGGGGCCCGGGGAGCTGTTTTTT.

This clone came up a few times. The J gene is TRBJ1-4, the V gene TRBV5-5; no reliable D call. Germline V lookup: CDR1 SGHKS, CDR2 YYEKEE (reference sequence). Deletions cut 1 base from V and 5 bases from J, with 9 bases between. This CDR3 spans 14 amino acids. In DNA, the CDR3 is TGTGCCAGCAGCTTGCAGGTGCCAAATGAAAAACTGTTTTTT. It is translated as CASSLQVPNEKLFF.

This clone was counted only a few times. The rearrangement joins TRBV5-1 to TRBJ2-3; 10 bases map to TRBD1. The V gene's germline CDR1 is SGHRS and CDR2 YFSETQ. The V segment lost 0 bases and the J segment 5 bases; nucleotides outside the gene matches: 6. This CDR3 region has 16 residues. CDR3 residues: CASSLDRTGGVDTQYF. Here the CDR3 DNA reads TGCGCCAGCAGCTTGGATAGGACAGGGGGGGTAGATACGCAGTATTTT.

The CDR3 DNA sequence: TGTGCCAGCAGCGTAGGTGGCGGCCTAGCCAAAAACATTCAGTACTTC. It yields the protein CASSVGGGLAKNIQYF. The genes are TRBV9 and TRBJ2-4; D unresolved. V dropped 0 bases and J dropped 0 bases, with 10 bases sitting between them. The CDR3 consists of 16 residues. Per germline, CDR1 SGDLS and CDR2 YYNGEE.

The J gene is TRBJ1-2, the V gene TRBV27; D is possibly TRBD1 (6 bases). V lost 2 bases to trimming and J lost 4 bases, with 8 bases between them. This CDR3 has 13 residues. Germline values: CDR1 MNHEY, CDR2 SMNVEV (reference sequence). CDR3 in DNA: TGTGCCAGCAGTTTACAAGGGGGCTATGGCTACACCTTC. Protein sequence: CASSLQGGYGYTF.

This chain joins TRBV18 and TRBJ1-2; 9 bases match TRBD1. J gave up 2 bases and V 2 bases, and 12 bases lay outside the gene matches. Looked up from germline, CDR1 is KGHSH and CDR2 is LQKENI. This CDR3 is built from 18 residues. CDR3 sequence: CASSPFGPGQGQNYGYTF. The CDR3 DNA is TGTGCCAGCTCACCATTTGGCCCTGGACAGGGGCAAAACTATGGCTACACCTTC.

This sequence joins TRBV7-9 and TRBJ2-1; D possibly corresponds to TRBD1 (6 bases). The germline V and J ends were trimmed by 6 bases and 3 bases, with 15 bases remaining between them. There are 15 residues in the CDR3. Germline V gene lookup returns CDR1 SEHNR and CDR2 FQNEAQ (reference sequence). The CDR3 nucleotides read TGTGCCAGCAGTCAAGCGGACAGAAACTACAATGAGCAGTTCTTC. Its translation: CASSQADRNYNEQFF.

The chain recombines TRBV28 with TRBJ1-2; D not resolved. V was trimmed by 3 bases and J by 5 bases, leaving 22 bases between them. In germline, CDR1 is MDHEN, CDR2 SYDVKM. This CDR3 has 17 amino acids. The CDR3 sequence: CASSFGGSSGLEYGYTF. CDR3 DNA sequence: TGTGCCAGCAGTTTCGGTGGGTCCTCGGGTCTCGAGTATGGCTACACCTTC.

The chain joins TRBV6-1 to TRBJ1-5; D unclear. This CDR3 contains 13 residues. The V end was cut by 0 bases, the J end by 9 bases, with 9 bases between. CDR1 is MNHNS and CDR2 is SASEGT in the germline V gene. The DNA for the CDR3 is TGTGCCAGCAGTGAAGCGGAGGGAGGGCCCCAGCATTTT. Amino acid sequence: CASSEAEGGPQHF.

The J gene is TRBJ2-7, the V gene TRBV4-1, with a weak D call TRBD2 (5 bases). Germline values: CDR1 MGHRA, CDR2 YSYEKL. The CDR3 is 15 amino acids. The germline V and J ends were trimmed by 0 bases and 2 bases, with 11 bases remaining between them. Here the CDR3 reads CASSQDREKTYEQYF. In nucleotides, the CDR3 is TGCGCCAGCAGCCAAGACCGGGAAAAGACCTACGAGCAGTACTTC.

The rearrangement joins TRBV4-2 to TRBJ1-2; tentatively, D is TRBD1 (5 bases). Trimming took 1 base from V and 4 from J, leaving 10 bases between them. Germline assignment: CDR1 LGHNA and CDR2 YNFKEQ. The CDR3 covers 14 residues. The CDR3 DNA reads as TGTGCCAGCAGCCAAGGTGGAGGGGTCTATGGCTACACCTTC. This gives the protein CASSQGGGVYGYTF.

V gene TRBV2 combines with J gene TRBJ2-3; D remains unclear. Looked up from germline, CDR1 is SNHLY and CDR2 is FYNNEI. The V end was cut by 3 bases, the J end by 2 bases, with 3 bases between. The CDR3 totals 12 residues. In DNA, the CDR3 is TGTGCCAGCAGTGACAACACAGATACGCAGTATTTT. Translated: CASSDNTDTQYF. Complete variable domain (other parts from reference TRBV2 and TRBJ2-3): EPEVTQTPSHQVTQMGQEVILRCVPISNHLYFYWYRQILGQKVEFLVSFYNNEISEKSEIFDDQFSVERPDGSNFTLKIRSTKLEDSAMYFCASSDNTDTQYFGPGTRLTVL.

This clone is termed medium-sized. The V call is TRBV5-1, the J call TRBJ2-7; maybe TRBD2 (6 bases). The V gene lost 0 bases and the J gene lost 5 bases, with 12 bases spanning the gap. This CDR3 spans 14 amino acids. Germline CDR1 is SGHRS and CDR2 is YFSETQ. The CDR3 sequence: CASSLGRVADEQYF. CDR3 sequence (DNA): TGCGCCAGCAGCTTGGGGAGGGTTGCCGACGAGCAGTACTTC.

This chain joins TRBV18 and TRBJ2-3; TRBD2 is a possible D gene (6 bases). The CDR3 extends over 12 amino acids. The V and J ends lost 5 bases and 4 bases respectively, with 7 bases between them. Per germline, CDR1 KGHSH and CDR2 LQKENI. CDR3 loop: CASSGGSDTQYF. CDR3 in DNA: TGTGCCAGCTCAGGGGGGTCAGATACGCAGTATTTT.

Only a few counts were recorded for this clone. This sequence joins TRBV14 and TRBJ2-5; TRBD2 might be the D (6 bases). Trimming stripped 4 bases from V and 0 bases from J, with 21 bases between. The CDR3 is 18 amino acids. CDR1 is SGHDN, CDR2 FVKESK, per germline. Written as DNA, the CDR3 is TGTGCCAGCAGCCCCCGGGGTGGGCTAGCGAGGTACCAAGAGACCCAGTACTTC. Amino acid sequence: CASSPRGGLARYQETQYF.

This clone was found a few times. The chain carries TRBV5-4 and TRBJ1-5; TRBD1 agrees at 10 bases. Germline V lookup: CDR1 SGHNT, CDR2 YYREEE (reference sequence). The CDR3 is 15 amino acids. J was trimmed by 5 bases and V by 4 bases; bases with no gene match: 6. CDR3 nucleotides: TGTGCCAGCAGCCGGGACAGGGGAAGGGATCAGCCCCAGCATTTT. Translating it yields CASSRDRGRDQPQHF.

Written as DNA, the CDR3 is TGCGCCAGCAGCTTGGCGGCGAACACCGGGGAGCTGTTTTTT. Residues: CASSLAANTGELFF. The chain joins TRBV5-1 to TRBJ2-2; the D is unclear. The CDR3 sequence is 14 residues long. The V and J ends lost 0 bases and 0 bases respectively, with 3 bases between them. CDR1 is SGHRS, CDR2 YFSETQ, per germline.

The CDR3 DNA follows: TGTGCCAGCAGCTTTGGCAGAACGTCCTACAATGAGCAGTTCTTC. This gives the protein CASSFGRTSYNEQFF. This chain joins TRBV7-7 and TRBJ2-1; no firm D call. The germline V gene encodes CDR1 SSHAT and CDR2 FNYEAQ (reference sequence). There are 15 residues in the CDR3. The ends were cut back, 3 bases at V and 1 base at J, with 10 bases in the middle.

This chain uses TRBV6-5 with TRBJ1-2, with D tentatively TRBD1 (6 bases). The CDR3 has 15 amino acids. The V and J ends lost 0 bases and 6 bases respectively, with 14 bases between them. Germline loops: CDR1 MNHEY, CDR2 SVGAGI. CDR3 region: CASSYSRGGRHGYTF. In nucleotides, the CDR3 is TGTGCCAGCAGTTACTCCCGGGGGGGCAGGCATGGCTACACCTTC.